Listed below are T cell receptor beta chains from one sample, sequenced in a study of T cell repertoires in cytomegalovirus infection. A single record per CDR3 protein comes from TCRdb applying MiXCR to the reads. The data hold hundreds of thousands of distinct CDR3 sequences, with more than 20% observed a single time. The specimen was CD8+ T cells from PBMCs. Receptor source: a human donor in good health (CMV status not recorded). Some clones in this sample may be carry-over from other donors' samples. Both conserved end residues are part of each CDR3. A D gene is named only where the DNA matches it firmly. The listing skips clone size in some rows; elsewhere it reads once, few, many or a size class.

j_call clone_size v_call d_call cdr3_aa cdr3_nt
TRBJ1-4 . TRBV15 . CATSRDLTGINEKLFF TGTGCCACCAGCAGAGATCTCACGGGGATCAATGAAAAACTGTTTTTT
TRBJ2-2 . TRBV27 . CASSLALLAPELFF TGTGCCAGCAGTTTGGCCCTATTAGCTCCGGAGCTGTTTTTT
TRBJ2-7 many TRBV7-8 . CASSLVAETYEQYF TGTGCCAGCAGCTTAGTAGCGGAGACCTACGAGCAGTACTTC
TRBJ2-3 . TRBV4-2 . CASSQDMGTGITDTQYF TGTGCCAGCAGCCAAGATATGGGTACGGGGATCACAGATACGCAGTATTTT
TRBJ2-1 many TRBV7-9 . CASSPNSNEQFF TGTGCCAGCAGCCCCAACAGTAATGAGCAGTTCTTC
TRBJ2-1 . TRBV12-3/TRBV12-4 TRBD2 CASSPGLAGGPGNEQFF TGTGCCAGCAGCCCAGGACTAGCGGGGGGGCCTGGGAATGAGCAGTTCTTC
TRBJ2-1 . TRBV20-1 TRBD2 CSAIPGTSLHEQFF TGCAGTGCTATCCCCGGGACTAGCCTCCATGAGCAGTTCTTC
TRBJ2-1 many TRBV7-2 . CASSPPSRTESNEQFF TGTGCCAGCAGCCCCCCTTCTAGGACTGAATCCAATGAGCAGTTCTTC
TRBJ1-1 . TRBV20-1 . CSARNTGTRYTEAFF TGCAGTGCCAGAAATACCGGGACAAGGTACACTGAAGCTTTCTTT
TRBJ2-1 many TRBV7-6 TRBD1 CASSNTGGAYNEQFF TGTGCCAGCAGCAACACAGGGGGAGCCTACAATGAGCAGTTCTTC
TRBJ2-1 . TRBV4-3 TRBD1 CASSQVALGGGTGSYNEQFF TGCGCCAGCAGCCAAGTTGCGCTTGGGGGGGGGACAGGGTCCTACAATGAGCAGTTCTTC
TRBJ1-2 once TRBV29-1 TRBD1 CSVYTGTESNYGYTF TGCAGCGTTTATACCGGGACAGAGAGTAACTATGGCTACACCTTC
TRBJ1-2 many TRBV4-1 . CASSQVVIANYGYTF TGCGCCAGCAGCCAAGTAGTGATAGCTAACTATGGCTACACCTTC
TRBJ2-2 . TRBV20-1 . CSAAMTGNTGELFF TGCAGTGCTGCTATGACAGGGAACACCGGGGAGCTGTTTTTT
TRBJ1-3 few TRBV7-6 TRBD1 CASSAHLDRVYGNTIYF TGTGCCAGCAGCGCCCATCTCGACAGGGTCTACGGAAACACCATATATTTT
TRBJ2-2 . TRBV14 . CASSQEVAGELFF TGTGCCAGCAGCCAAGAGGTAGCCGGGGAGCTGTTTTTT